What follows are 24 T cell receptor beta chains derived from one specimen sequenced in a study of cytomegalovirus exposure and HLA in healthy donors. The repertoire was sequenced with immunoSEQ multiplex PCR; TCRdb's copy has only in-frame clones and lacks some. The sample contains 89,000 or so clones, roughly 92% of which appear only once. Sample: PBMCs. These TCRs come from a woman aged 30 to 39 in good health and CMV-seropositive.

Here the CDR3 DNA reads TGTGCCAGCAGTCAACGGGGGAGCACAGATACGCAGTATTTT. It is translated as CASSQRGSTDTQYF. The chain joins TRBV6-4 to TRBJ2-3, with D possibly TRBD2 on 6 matching bases. From germline, CDR1 is MRHNA and CDR2 SNTAGT. The ends were cut back, 5 bases at V and 0 bases at J, with 9 bases in the middle. The CDR3 is 14 residues long.

The chain carries TRBV7-2 and TRBJ2-1, with a tentative D call TRBD2 (6 bases). Looked up from germline, CDR1 is SGHTA and CDR2 is FQGNSA. V was trimmed by 5 bases and J by 3 bases, leaving 17 bases between them. The CDR3 is made up of 16 amino acids. Here the CDR3 DNA reads TGTGCCAGCAGCCCGACTAGTTCCACCCGCTACAATGAGCAGTTCTTC. The encoded protein is CASSPTSSTRYNEQFF.

The chain has TRBV4-1 and TRBJ2-7, with D perhaps TRBD1 (6 bases). The CDR3 is 14 residues long. The V and J ends lost 1 base and 2 bases respectively, with 9 bases between them. Germline-derived CDR1 and CDR2 are MGHRA and YSYEKL. This CDR3 is CASSQGQDPYEQYF. The DNA of the CDR3 is TGCGCCAGCAGCCAAGGACAGGATCCCTACGAGCAGTACTTC.

This clone was seen a single time. This chain joins TRBV10-3 and TRBJ1-6; D is unresolved. The V and J ends lost 3 bases and 0 bases respectively, with 9 bases between them. The CDR3 has 16 amino acids. Germline CDR1 is ENHRY and CDR2 is SYGVKD. The CDR3 is CAISDGGSSYNSPLHF. Written as DNA, the CDR3 is TGTGCCATCAGTGACGGTGGTAGCTCCTATAATTCACCCCTCCACTTT.

The J gene is TRBJ2-2, the V gene TRBV7-6; D might be TRBD2 (6 bases). The germline CDR1 and CDR2 sequences are SGHVS and FNYEAQ. Trimming left V 5 bases short and J 0 bases short, with 10 bases between. The CDR3 is 15 amino acids. The CDR3 loop reads CASSDSGTNTGELFF. CDR3 sequence (DNA): TGTGCCAGCAGCGATAGCGGAACGAACACCGGGGAGCTGTTTTTT.

The V and J genes are TRBV28 and TRBJ2-7; 8 bases align to TRBD1. From germline, CDR1 is MDHEN and CDR2 SYDVKM. The CDR3 spans 17 residues. V was clipped by 5 bases and J by 2 bases; unmatched bases: 14. The CDR3 sequence is CASSMYRTGTGAYEQYF. DNA for the CDR3: TGTGCCAGCAGTATGTATCGGACCGGGACAGGAGCCTACGAGCAGTACTTC.

This sequence joins TRBV7-9 and TRBJ2-1, with 7 bases lining up with TRBD2. There are 13 residues in the CDR3. From germline, CDR1 is SEHNR and CDR2 FQNEAQ (reference sequence). Germline trimming cut 8 bases from V and 3 bases from J; bases unmatched to any gene: 4. CDR3 region: CASEASGYNEQFF. The CDR3, as DNA: TGTGCCAGCGAAGCTAGCGGCTACAATGAGCAGTTCTTC.

This clone came up once. The rearrangement uses TRBV28 and TRBJ2-3; 9 bases align to TRBD1. The CDR3 runs 18 residues. Germline CDR1 reads MDHEN; CDR2 reads SYDVKM. Trimming cost V 3 bases and J 0 bases; bases outside gene matches: 10. The CDR3 here is CASSLGQGVFASTDTQYF. The DNA for the CDR3 is TGTGCCAGCAGTTTGGGACAGGGAGTCTTCGCTAGCACAGATACGCAGTATTTT.

In DNA, the CDR3 is TGTGCCAGCAGCATCGGGACTAGCGGCTCCTACGAGCAGTACTTC. Translated, it gives CASSIGTSGSYEQYF. The chain recombines TRBV5-6 with TRBJ2-7, with TRBD2 matching over 11 bases. CDR3 length equals 15 residues. J was trimmed by 0 bases and V by 4 bases; bases with no gene match: 3. CDR1 is SGHDT, CDR2 YYEEEE, per germline.

The J gene is TRBJ2-5, the V gene TRBV18; weak D call: TRBD1 (6 bases). The CDR3 runs to 14 residues. The V gene's germline CDR1 is KGHSH and CDR2 LQKENI. The V end was cut by 3 bases, the J end by 5 bases, with 13 bases between. In nucleotides, the CDR3 is TGTGCCAGCTCACCTGTGGGGGCTAGCGAGACCCAGTACTTC. Protein product: CASSPVGASETQYF.

V and J are TRBV19 and TRBJ2-2; TRBD2 is a possible D gene (5 bases). CDR3 size: 18 residues. Germline CDR1 LNHDA, CDR2 SQIVND (reference sequence). V lost 6 bases to trimming and J lost 4 bases, with 24 bases between them. This CDR3 is CASRPAGLSLVGTGELFF. The CDR3 nucleotides are TGTGCCAGTAGACCGGCCGGACTTTCATTGGTGGGCACCGGGGAGCTGTTTTTT.

In this sample, this clone turned up a few times. The chain joins TRBV28 to TRBJ1-1, with D hard to call. Germline CDR1 is MDHEN and CDR2 is SYDVKM. The CDR3 is made up of 13 amino acids. Deletions cut 3 bases from V and 6 bases from J, with 11 bases between. This chain's CDR3 is CASSLTYQPEAFF. The CDR3 DNA sequence: TGTGCCAGCAGTTTGACTTATCAACCTGAAGCTTTCTTT. The whole variable domain, remainder taken from reference TRBV28 and TRBJ1-1, is DVKVTQSSRYLVKRTGEKVFLECVQDMDHENMFWYRQDPGLGLRLIYFSYDVKMKEKGDIPEGYSVSREKKERFSLILESASTNQTSMYLCASSLTYQPEAFFGQGTRLTVV.

V gene TRBV7-3 combines with J gene TRBJ2-5, with 9 bases identical to TRBD1. V dropped 2 bases and J dropped 5; count of bases not matched to a gene: 3. Germline lookup yields CDR1 SGHTA and CDR2 FQGTGA. The CDR3 has 14 amino acids. The CDR3 bases are TGTGCCAGCAGCTTATTAGGGACAGGGGAGACCCAGTACTTC. It yields the protein CASSLLGTGETQYF.

J is TRBJ2-7 and V is TRBV7-9, with D hard to call. The CDR3 runs to 14 residues. The V end was cut by 2 bases, the J end by 1 base, with 9 bases between. From germline, CDR1 is SEHNR and CDR2 FQNEAQ (reference sequence). The CDR3 nucleotides read TGTGCCAGCAGCTTAAGCACCATTTCCTACGAGCAGTACTTC. Its protein product is CASSLSTISYEQYF.

This chain joins TRBV27 and TRBJ2-6; D gene ambiguous. V was clipped by 3 bases and J by 0 bases, with 12 bases between them. This CDR3 comprises 17 residues. Germline V gene data show CDR1 as MNHEY and CDR2 as SMNVEV (reference sequence). CDR3 bases: TGTGCCAGCAGTTTCTCCCTATTAAGCTCTGGGGCCAACGTCCTGACTTTC. Amino acids: CASSFSLLSSGANVLTF.

The chain has TRBV18 and TRBJ1-5; D not certain. The germline CDR1 and CDR2 sequences are KGHSH and LQKENI. V lost 3 bases, J lost 4 bases, and 7 bases lay in between. The CDR3 is 13 residues long. The DNA for the CDR3 is TGTGCCAGCTCACCTGGCAGAAATCAGCCCCAGCATTTT. The encoded protein is CASSPGRNQPQHF.

The genes are TRBV5-8 and TRBJ1-4, with D unclear. The CDR3 runs 15 residues. Germline loops: CDR1 SGHTS, CDR2 YDEGEE. The ends were cut back, 4 bases at V and 3 bases at J, with 13 bases in the middle. Here the CDR3 DNA reads TGTGCCAGCAGCCCCCCCTGGGAGGCTAATGAAAAACTGTTTTTT. The encoded protein is CASSPPWEANEKLFF.

The V gene is TRBV27, the J gene TRBJ2-7; TRBD2 matches 10 bases. V dropped 5 bases and J dropped 2; count of bases not matched to a gene: 3. The CDR3 has 14 amino acids. Germline CDR1 MNHEY, CDR2 SMNVEV (reference sequence). As DNA, the CDR3 is TGTGCCAGCAGTGATGGACTAGCGGCCTACGAGCAGTACTTC. Residues: CASSDGLAAYEQYF.

The chain has TRBV7-2 and TRBJ1-1, with a possible D match to TRBD1 (5 bases). There are 13 residues in the CDR3. V lost 5 bases to trimming and J lost 10 bases, with 17 bases between them. Germline values: CDR1 SGHTA, CDR2 FQGNSA. CDR3 bases: TGTGCCAGCAGCCCTGGCGGGAGTAGGGGAGCTTTCTTT. This translates into CASSPGGSRGAFF.

The chain uses TRBV6-6 and TRBJ2-6; D unresolved. This CDR3 contains 14 residues. Germline lookup yields CDR1 MNHNY and CDR2 SVGAGI (reference sequence). The ends were cut back, 8 bases at V and 0 bases at J, with 8 bases in the middle. The CDR3 region has the DNA TGTGCCAGCCTCGAGAGCTCTGGGGCCAACGTCCTGACTTTC. Protein sequence: CASLESSGANVLTF.

CDR3 loop: CASSLGLAGETQYF. In DNA, the CDR3 is TGTGCCAGCAGTTTGGGGCTAGCGGGAGAGACGCAGTATTTT. V gene TRBV28 combines with J gene TRBJ2-3, with 10 bases aligning to TRBD2. Germline CDR1 MDHEN, CDR2 SYDVKM. Trimming at V came to 3 bases and at J to 9 bases, leaving 6 bases not matched to a gene. This CDR3 region has 14 residues.

This sequence joins TRBV6-6 and TRBJ1-2; 8 bases are a match to TRBD1. Trimming cost V 7 bases and J 3 bases; bases outside gene matches: 1. CDR1 and CDR2 (germline): MNHNY, SVGAGI (reference sequence). CDR3 length: 12 amino acids. The CDR3: CASKDRDYGYTF. The CDR3 DNA reads TGTGCCAGCAAGGACAGGGACTATGGCTACACCTTC.

The rearrangement links TRBV7-9 to TRBJ1-3; D is unclear. The CDR3 totals 15 residues. With 4 bases removed from V and 8 bases from J, the gap between germline ends came to 18 bases. The germline V gene encodes CDR1 SEHNR and CDR2 FQNEAQ (reference sequence). CDR3 region: CASSSMPVRGYTIYF. CDR3 DNA sequence: TGTGCCAGCAGCTCAATGCCTGTGCGGGGATACACCATATATTTT.

J is TRBJ2-1 and V is TRBV12-2; the tabulated D call, TRBD2, remains unverified against the DNA. TRBV12-2 is a listed pseudogene. The CDR3 extends over 19 amino acids. For the CDR3, the DNA is TGTGCAAGTCGCTCCCTGCGGACTAGCGCACATTTTACCTACAATGAGCAGTTCTTC. This translates into CASRSLRTSAHFTYNEQFF.